This is a list of T cell receptor beta chains from one sample in a study of T cell responses to AZD1222 COVID-19 vaccine. Here immunoSEQ multiplex PCR was the method, and the copy in TCRdb shows in-frame clones only, minus some. The top ten clones hold more than 2.5% of a sample with approximately 80,000 clones, around nine tenths of them seen once. The input for sequencing was peripheral blood, taken 28 days after the second AZD1222 dose. These receptor sequences come from an adult who received the AZD1222 COVID-19 vaccine. Each CDR3 is given with its conserved first and last residue. D genes are given only for firm matches. Not all rows give a size; the values are once, few, many and, for expanded clones, a class.

V gene	clone size	D gene	J gene	CDR3 DNA	CDR3 protein
TRBV6-5	.	.	TRBJ1-3	TGTGCCAGCAGTACCTATTACGACAGGCAAAACACCATATATTTT	CASSTYYDRQNTIYF
TRBV3-1/TRBV3-2	.	.	TRBJ2-7	TGTGCCAGCAGCCAAGGCGGGACTGTATCCTACGAGCAGTACTTC	CASSQGGTVSYEQYF
TRBV7-9	.	.	TRBJ1-5	TGTGCCAGCAGCCTCGGGACGGCGAATCAGCCCCAGCATTTT	CASSLGTANQPQHF
TRBV24-1	.	.	TRBJ1-1	TGTGCCACCAGGGGGACGGGTAACACTGAAGCTTTCTTT	CATRGTGNTEAFF
TRBV5-1	.	.	TRBJ2-7	TGCGCCAGCAGCTTGTTGGTGGGAGCTGAACCCTACGAGCAGTACTTC	CASSLLVGAEPYEQYF
TRBV7-8	once	.	TRBJ1-2	TGTGCCAGCAGCTTAGGGGTGTCCAATGGCTACACCTTC	CASSLGVSNGYTF
TRBV7-8	.	.	TRBJ1-1	TGTGCCAGCAGCTCCGGGACCAACACTGAAGCTTTCTTT	CASSSGTNTEAFF
TRBV6-5	.	.	TRBJ1-2	TGTGCCAGCAGTTACTCTACCGGGCCTAACTATGGCTACACCTTC	CASSYSTGPNYGYTF
TRBV9	.	.	TRBJ2-3	TGTGCCAGCAGCCCTTTTAGCGGAAGCACAGATACGCAGTATTTT	CASSPFSGSTDTQYF
TRBV10-3	.	.	TRBJ1-1	TGTGCCATCAGGGGGACGGGGAACACTGAAGCTTTCTTT	CAIRGTGNTEAFF
TRBV5-1	.	.	TRBJ1-2	TGCGCCAGCAGCTTGGGGGGACTCGCTAACTATGGCTACACCTTC	CASSLGGLANYGYTF
TRBV29-1	.	.	TRBJ1-1	TGCAGCGGGTGGAAGAACACTGAAGCTTTCTTT	CSGWKNTEAFF
TRBV7-2	.	TRBD1	TRBJ1-4	TGTGCCAGCAGCATCGCCACAGGGGGACATAATGAAAAACTGTTTTTT	CASSIATGGHNEKLFF
TRBV19	.	TRBD1	TRBJ2-7	TGTGCCAGTAGGAGCGACAGGGGGTACGAGCAGTACTTC	CASRSDRGYEQYF
TRBV5-4	.	.	TRBJ1-5	TGTGCCAGCAGCTTGGCAGGGTATCAGCCCCAGCATTTT	CASSLAGYQPQHF
TRBV2	.	.	TRBJ1-5	TGTGCCAGCAGGGATGGACCGGTAAGCAATCAGCCCCAGCATTTT	CASRDGPVSNQPQHF
TRBV7-8	.	.	TRBJ2-7	TGTGCCAGCAGCTTAGGACTCGCCGGCGAGCAGTACTTC	CASSLGLAGEQYF
TRBV7-9	.	.	TRBJ1-1	TGTGCCAGCAGCTTAAGTGCTGAAGCTTTCTTT	CASSLSAEAFF
TRBV11-2	.	.	TRBJ1-4	TGTGCCAGCAGCCCCCTCGCCAGCAGGGGACCTAATGAAAAACTGTTTTTT	CASSPLASRGPNEKLFF
TRBV4-2	.	TRBD1	TRBJ2-7	TGTGCCAGCAGCCAAGTTTCCGGGACAGGGACTTACGAGCAGTACTTC	CASSQVSGTGTYEQYF
TRBV18	.	TRBD1	TRBJ1-1	TGTGCCAGCTCACCGTATGTGACAGGGAGTTTTGGAAGCGTGAACACTGAAGCTTTCTTT	CASSPYVTGSFGSVNTEAFF
TRBV27	.	.	TRBJ2-3	TGTGCCAGCACTAAGGGGGTAAACACAGATACGCAGTATTTT	CASTKGVNTDTQYF
TRBV19	.	.	TRBJ1-2	TGTGCCAGTAGACCGGACAATAACTATGGCTACACCTTC	CASRPDNNYGYTF
TRBV5-5	.	.	TRBJ1-1	TGTGCCAGCAGCGGACACACTGAAGCTTTCTTT	CASSGHTEAFF
TRBV18	.	.	TRBJ1-3	TGTGCCAGCTCACCGATGACGAGCTCTGGAAACACCATATATTTT	CASSPMTSSGNTIYF
TRBV5-8	.	TRBD2	TRBJ2-1	TGTGCCAGCAGCTCGCCGGCTAGCGGATACAATGAGCAGTTCTTC	CASSSPASGYNEQFF
TRBV10-3	.	.	TRBJ1-2	TGTGCCATATCCCAGGGAAACTATGGCTACACCTTC	CAISQGNYGYTF
TRBV6-5	.	.	TRBJ1-1	TGTGCCAGCAGTAAGACAGGACCCACTGAAGCTTTCTTT	CASSKTGPTEAFF
TRBV6-1	.	.	TRBJ1-1	TGTGCCAGCAGTGAAAGGCAGGACACTGAAGCTTTCTTT	CASSERQDTEAFF
TRBV30	.	.	TRBJ1-6	TGTGCCTCCAGGGATTCCTATAATTCACCCCTCCACTTT	CASRDSYNSPLHF
TRBV9	.	.	TRBJ2-6	TGTGCCAGCAGCCCTCGGTCCAAACGTGGGGCCAACGTCCTGACTTTC	CASSPRSKRGANVLTF
TRBV21-1	.	.	TRBJ1-5	TGTGCCAGCACTCATCCGCGACAGGAACTTTATAGCAATCAGCCCCAGCATTTT	CASTHPRQELYSNQPQHF
TRBV11-2	.	.	TRBJ2-3	TGTGCCAGCACCCACTCAGCCCTGGATACGCAGTATTTT	CASTHSALDTQYF
TRBV7-2	.	.	TRBJ2-1	TGTGCCAGCAGCTTAGGTAAGATCCCCTACAATGAGCAGTTCTTC	CASSLGKIPYNEQFF
TRBV18	.	.	TRBJ2-7	TGTGCCAGCTCACCATTCGGGGGCTACGAGCAGTACTTC	CASSPFGGYEQYF
TRBV7-3	.	.	TRBJ2-2	TGTGCCAGCAGCTTACTGCTAGGCACCGGGGAGCTGTTTTTT	CASSLLLGTGELFF
TRBV7-9	.	.	TRBJ2-2	TGTGCCAGCAGCTTATCCGGGACTGAGAACACCGGGGAGCTGTTTTTT	CASSLSGTENTGELFF
TRBV6-5	.	.	TRBJ1-1	TGTGCCAGCAGTCTTCGCAGGGAAATGGAAGCTTTCTTT	CASSLRREMEAFF
TRBV11-3	.	.	TRBJ2-2	TGTGCCAGCAGCTTAGGTGGAGCGGCGAACACCGGGGAGCTGTTTTTT	CASSLGGAANTGELFF
TRBV2	.	.	TRBJ2-1	TGTGCCAGCAGTGGCTACCTGGCTGAGCAGTTCTTC	CASSGYLAEQFF
TRBV9	.	.	TRBJ2-2	TGTGCCAGCAGCGCTTCACCGACAGGCCTTTCAACCGGGGAGCTGTTTTTT	CASSASPTGLSTGELFF
TRBV4-1	.	.	TRBJ1-3	TGCGCCAGCAGCCTATTGACAGTCAGAGGAAACACCATATATTTT	CASSLLTVRGNTIYF
TRBV6-2/TRBV6-3	.	.	TRBJ1-3	TGTGCCAGCAGTTATTCAGTCGGAAACACCATATATTTT	CASSYSVGNTIYF